This record concerns one TCR beta chain sequence. Original analysis: Reference gene primer amplification gave estimated nucleated cell counts. Assay: immunoSEQ multiplex PCR; the TCRdb copy retains only in-frame clones and omits some. V and J calls and clone size come straight from that table; D and trimming were deduced from the DNA. The table lists approximately 82,000 clones, roughly 80% of them singletons, with roughly 10% in the top ten. The source of the sample is a study of blood T cell repertoires in COVID-19. Study-level information: The origin of the acute and convalescent COVID-19 samples was the United States, Italy and Spain. From T cells, B-cell-depleted T cells, or PBMCs came the material, which was cDNA or gDNA.

The germline V gene has CDR1 LNHDA and CDR2 SQIVND (reference sequence). The trim removed 6 bases at V and 0 bases at J, leaving 6 bases unmatched. The CDR3 runs 16 residues. Sample: peripheral blood. This receptor was taken from a woman aged 70-85 years with active or convalescent COVID-19. V gene TRBV19 combines with J gene TRBJ1-4, with TRBD1 matching over 8 bases. The CDR3 region has the DNA TGTGCCAGTAGCAAGACAGGGGTCGCAACTAATGAAAAACTGTTTTTT. It specifies CASSKTGVATNEKLFF.